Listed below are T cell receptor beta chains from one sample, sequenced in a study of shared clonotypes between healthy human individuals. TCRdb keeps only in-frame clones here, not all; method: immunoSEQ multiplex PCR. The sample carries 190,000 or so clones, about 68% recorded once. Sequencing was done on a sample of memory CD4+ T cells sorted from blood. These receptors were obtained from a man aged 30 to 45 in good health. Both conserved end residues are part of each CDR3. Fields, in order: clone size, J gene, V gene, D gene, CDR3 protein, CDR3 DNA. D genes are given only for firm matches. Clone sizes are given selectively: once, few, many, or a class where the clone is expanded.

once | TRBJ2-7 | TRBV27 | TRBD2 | CASSLLMGGRAPSGEQYF | TGTGCCAGCAGTTTATTAATGGGCGGGAGAGCCCCTTCGGGTGAGCAGTACTTC
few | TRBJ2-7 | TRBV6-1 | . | CASSGGFYEQYF | TGTGCCAGCAGTGGAGGGTTCTACGAGCAGTACTTC
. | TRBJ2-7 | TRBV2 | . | CASSETAAQYF | TGTGCCAGCAGTGAAACCGCGGCGCAGTACTTC
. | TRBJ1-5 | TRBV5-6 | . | CASSSRGGNQPQHF | TGTGCCAGCAGCAGCAGGGGTGGCAATCAGCCCCAGCATTTT
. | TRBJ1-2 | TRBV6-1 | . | CASRDGQFYGYTF | TGTGCCAGCAGGGACGGGCAGTTCTATGGCTACACCTTC
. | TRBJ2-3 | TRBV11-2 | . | CASSLFRGTDTQYF | TGTGCCAGCAGCTTATTCAGGGGCACAGATACGCAGTATTTT
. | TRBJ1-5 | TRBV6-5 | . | CASSSHSGQPQHF | TGTGCCAGCAGTAGCCACAGCGGGCAGCCCCAGCATTTT
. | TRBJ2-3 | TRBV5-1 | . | CASSFISGSADTQYF | TGCGCCAGCAGCTTCATTTCCGGGAGCGCAGATACGCAGTATTTT
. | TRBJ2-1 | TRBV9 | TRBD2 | CASSETSAYNEQFF | TGTGCCAGCAGCGAAACTAGCGCCTACAATGAGCAGTTCTTC
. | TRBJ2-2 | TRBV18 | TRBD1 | CASSPPGQGIYTGELFF | TGTGCCAGCTCACCACCGGGACAGGGGATTTACACCGGGGAGCTGTTTTTT
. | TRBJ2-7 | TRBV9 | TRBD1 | CASSTGTGGYEQYF | TGTGCCAGCAGCACCGGGACAGGAGGCTACGAGCAGTACTTC
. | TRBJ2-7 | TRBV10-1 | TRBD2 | CASSSGTNLHEQYF | TGCGCCAGCAGTTCCGGGACTAACCTCCACGAGCAGTACTTC
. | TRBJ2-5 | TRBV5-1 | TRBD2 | CASSLAWGLAQETQYF | TGCGCCAGCAGCTTGGCCTGGGGACTAGCTCAAGAGACCCAGTACTTC
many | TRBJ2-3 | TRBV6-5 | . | CASSELSVTQYF | TGTGCCAGCAGTGAATTATCAGTTACGCAGTATTTT
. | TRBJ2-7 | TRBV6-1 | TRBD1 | CASSDGTGGYEQYF | TGTGCCAGCAGTGACGGGACAGGGGGGTACGAGCAGTACTTC
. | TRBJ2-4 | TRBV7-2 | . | CASSLDGQGGIQYF | TGTGCCAGCAGCTTAGATGGGCAGGGCGGCATTCAGTACTTC
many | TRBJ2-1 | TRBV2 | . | CASSGSTGSYNEQFF | TGTGCCAGCAGTGGGTCCACTGGGTCCTACAATGAGCAGTTCTTC
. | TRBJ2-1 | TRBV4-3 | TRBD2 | CASSQDASGSYNEQFF | TGCGCCAGCAGCCAAGATGCTAGCGGGAGCTACAATGAGCAGTTCTTC
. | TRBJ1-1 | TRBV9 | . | CASSIRPRVAGTTEAFF | TGTGCCAGCAGCATTCGTCCCAGGGTCGCGGGGACCACTGAAGCTTTCTTT
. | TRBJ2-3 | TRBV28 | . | CASSPLDFGTDTQYF | TGTGCCAGCAGTCCACTAGATTTCGGCACAGATACGCAGTATTTT
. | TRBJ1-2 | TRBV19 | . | CASSIEGNYGYTF | TGTGCCAGTAGTATCGAGGGTAACTATGGCTACACCTTC
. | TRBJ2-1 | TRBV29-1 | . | CSVAGVVSVGEQFF | TGCAGCGTTGCGGGGGTAGTATCGGTCGGTGAGCAGTTCTTC
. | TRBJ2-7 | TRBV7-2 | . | CASSLVFSGLGEQYF | TGTGCCAGCAGCTTAGTTTTCAGCGGCCTAGGGGAGCAGTACTTC
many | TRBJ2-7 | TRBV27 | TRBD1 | CASSRRRGQGPYEQYF | TGTGCCAGCAGCCGACGGCGGGGACAGGGACCGTACGAGCAGTACTTC
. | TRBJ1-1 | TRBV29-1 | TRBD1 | CSVESARGLAEAFF | TGCAGCGTTGAATCGGCCAGGGGGTTAGCTGAAGCTTTCTTT
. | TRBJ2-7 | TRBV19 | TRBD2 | CASSHIAGGISFEQYF | TGTGCCAGTAGTCATATTGCGGGAGGGATTTCTTTTGAGCAGTACTTC
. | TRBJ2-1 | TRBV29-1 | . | CSVGSEQFF | TGCAGCGTTGGGAGTGAGCAGTTCTTC
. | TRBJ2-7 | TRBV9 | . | CASSVQHSGEQYF | TGTGCCAGCAGCGTACAACACTCTGGCGAGCAGTACTTC
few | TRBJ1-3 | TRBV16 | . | CASSHSGPNSGNTIYF | TGTGCCAGCAGCCATTCCGGGCCCAACTCTGGAAACACCATATATTTT
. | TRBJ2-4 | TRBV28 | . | CASSQLAKNIQYF | TGTGCCAGCAGCCAGCTAGCCAAAAACATTCAGTACTTC
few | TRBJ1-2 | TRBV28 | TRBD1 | CASSSPGQGASDYGYTF | TGTGCCAGCAGTTCTCCGGGACAGGGCGCATCCGACTATGGCTACACCTTC
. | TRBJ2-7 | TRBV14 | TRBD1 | CARSKDTGQASSYEQYF | TGTGCCAGGAGCAAAGATACTGGACAGGCCTCCTCCTACGAGCAGTACTTC
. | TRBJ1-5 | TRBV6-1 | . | CASGTGYSNQPQHF | TGTGCCAGCGGGACGGGATATAGCAATCAGCCCCAGCATTTT
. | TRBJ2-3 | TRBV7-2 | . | CASSSSSYTDTQYF | TGTGCCAGCAGCTCTAGCTCGTACACAGATACGCAGTATTTT
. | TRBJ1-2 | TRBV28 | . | CASTAPFPYGYTF | TGTGCCAGCACCGCCCCATTCCCCTATGGCTACACCTTC
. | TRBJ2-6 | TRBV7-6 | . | CASSLALAGANVLTF | TGTGCCAGCAGCTTAGCGTTGGCTGGGGCCAACGTCCTGACTTTC
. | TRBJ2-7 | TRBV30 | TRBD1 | CAWTLRGQGSYEQYF | TGTGCCTGGACTTTGAGGGGACAGGGATCCTACGAGCAGTACTTC
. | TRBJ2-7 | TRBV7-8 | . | CASSPGGVSGYF | TGTGCCAGCAGCCCCGGGGGAGTCTCGGGGTACTTC
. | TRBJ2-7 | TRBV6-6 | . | CASRTHRGVSEQYF | TGTGCCAGCAGGACCCATCGAGGAGTCTCCGAGCAGTACTTC
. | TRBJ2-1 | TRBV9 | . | CASSGAPGNEQFF | TGTGCCAGCAGCGGAGCGCCTGGGAATGAGCAGTTCTTC
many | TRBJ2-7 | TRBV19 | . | CASSISPAVGEQYF | TGTGCCAGTAGTATCTCGCCCGCTGTTGGCGAGCAGTACTTC
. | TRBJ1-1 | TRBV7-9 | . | CASSSQGFGNTEAFF | TGTGCCAGCAGCTCCCAGGGTTTCGGGAACACTGAAGCTTTCTTT
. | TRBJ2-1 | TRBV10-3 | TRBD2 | CAISEHLAGGGNEQFF | TGTGCCATCAGTGAGCATCTAGCGGGAGGGGGCAATGAGCAGTTCTTC
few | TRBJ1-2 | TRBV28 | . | CASSLLSSGDRIYGYTF | TGTGCCAGCAGTTTATTGTCATCGGGCGACAGAATCTATGGCTACACCTTC
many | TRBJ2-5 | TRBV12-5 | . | CASGLNLQETQYF | TGTGCTAGTGGTTTGAACCTCCAAGAGACCCAGTACTTC
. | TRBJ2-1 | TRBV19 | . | CASSKNGGGGPGDEQFF | TGTGCCAGTAGTAAAAACGGGGGAGGTGGGCCCGGCGATGAGCAGTTCTTC
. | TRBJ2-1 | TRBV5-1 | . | CASRVDKYNEQFF | TGCGCCAGCAGGGTGGACAAGTACAATGAGCAGTTCTTC
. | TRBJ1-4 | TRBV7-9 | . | CASSGEKLFF | TGTGCCAGCAGCGGAGAAAAACTGTTTTTT
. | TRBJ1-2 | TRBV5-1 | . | CASSQGTPIRGYGYTF | TGCGCCAGCAGCCAGGGGACACCCATTCGAGGCTATGGCTACACCTTC
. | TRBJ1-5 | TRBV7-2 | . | CASSPSSVINQPQHF | TGTGCCAGCAGCCCCAGCTCGGTTATCAATCAGCCCCAGCATTTT
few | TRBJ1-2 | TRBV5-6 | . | CASSWGHLDYYGYTF | TGTGCCAGCAGCTGGGGACATTTAGATTACTATGGCTACACCTTC
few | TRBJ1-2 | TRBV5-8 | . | CASSFSFYGYTF | TGTGCCAGCAGCTTCTCGTTCTATGGCTACACCTTC
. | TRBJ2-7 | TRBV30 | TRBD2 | CAWSDDSGWGYEQYF | TGTGCCTGGAGTGATGATAGCGGGTGGGGGTACGAGCAGTACTTC